Reported below is one T cell receptor beta chain. What it binds is unknown. Trimming shortened V by 0 bases and J by 5 bases, and 14 bases separated the two germline ends. The V gene's germline CDR1 is SGHDT and CDR2 YYEEEE. The CDR3 is 16 amino acids. The data originate from a study of T cell responses to AZD1222 COVID-19 vaccine. Study-wide points: Nearly half of spike-specific TCRs reportedly target unmutated variant regions. Seropositivity was recorded at baseline in only six AZD1222 recipients. There were repertoire samples only from the period after the peak T cell response.

Clones were sequenced by immunoSEQ multiplex PCR, and TCRdb holds only the in-frame ones, with some missing. The sample yields around 99,000 clones, 85% to 95% seen once. Material: peripheral blood, obtained 28 days after the second AZD1222 dose. V usage is TRBV5-6 and J usage is TRBJ1-4; tentative D call: TRBD1 (5 bases). The TCR comes from an adult who received the AZD1222 COVID-19 vaccine. The CDR3 loop reads CASSLAQGPRNEKLFF. As DNA, the CDR3 is TGTGCCAGCAGCTTGGCCCAGGGACCGAGGAATGAAAAACTGTTTTTT.